This T cell receptor (beta chain) emerged from a study of T cells in Graves' hyperthyroidism and ophthalmopathy. TCR beta CDR3 sequences were amplified from RNA transcripts. HTBI primers drove first-round RT-PCR of the TCR CDR3. TCRdb reprocessed the multiplex PCR reads via MiXCR and lists one record per CDR3 protein. The sample gives under 350,000 distinct CDR3 sequences, around 15% of which show up once; roughly 7.9% is in the top ten. This clonotype was found many times. V was trimmed by 6 bases and J by 0 bases, leaving 11 bases between them. Germline CDR1 and CDR2: MNHEY and SMNVEV (reference sequence). The CDR3 consists of 14 residues.

The source of this sequence is a woman aged 40 to 55 with Graves' hyperthyroidism. The rearrangement joins TRBV27 to TRBJ1-1; D not resolved. The specimen was blood. The CDR3 nucleotides are TGTGCCAGCAGACTATCCTCATTGAACACTGAAGCTTTCTTT. Translated: CASRLSSLNTEAFF.